The 21 T cell receptor beta chains given below trace back to one sample, sequenced in a study of T cell responses to AZD1222 COVID-19 vaccine. TCRdb keeps only in-frame clones here, not all; method: immunoSEQ multiplex PCR. The sample has roughly 150,000 clones, about 93% seen once. Sequences were derived from peripheral blood, sampled on day 0 of AZD1222 vaccination. These receptors all stem from an adult in good health.

This chain links TRBV28 with TRBJ2-7; D is ambiguous. The CDR3 runs 12 residues. The V end was cut by 5 bases, the J end by 2 bases, with 7 bases between. The germline CDR1 and CDR2 sequences are MDHEN and SYDVKM. CDR3 DNA sequence: TGTGCCAGCAGTGCCCAGCCCTACGAGCAGTACTTC. Protein product: CASSAQPYEQYF. Combining the CDR3 with reference TRBV28 and TRBJ2-7 gives the whole variable domain DVKVTQSSRYLVKRTGEKVFLECVQDMDHENMFWYRQDPGLGLRLIYFSYDVKMKEKGDIPEGYSVSREKKERFSLILESASTNQTSMYLCASSAQPYEQYFGPGTRLTVT.

This clone came up once. J is TRBJ2-7 and V is TRBV2, with 10 bases that match TRBD2. V lost 1 base to trimming and J lost 4 bases; unmatched junction nucleotides: 1. The CDR3 loop spans 14 amino acids. Germline assignment: CDR1 SNHLY and CDR2 FYNNEI. The chain's CDR3 is CASSEGTSGYEQYF. CDR3 DNA: TGTGCCAGCAGTGAAGGGACTAGCGGTTACGAGCAGTACTTC.

The V call is TRBV10-3, the J call TRBJ1-1; no reliable D call. The CDR3 has 13 residues. Trimming removed 6 bases at V and 3 bases at J, with 11 bases between. The germline gives CDR1 ENHRY, CDR2 SYGVKD. This CDR3 reads CAISGRQDTEAFF. In DNA form, the CDR3 reads TGTGCCATCAGCGGACGGCAGGACACTGAAGCTTTCTTT.

This chain connects TRBV4-1 to TRBJ2-3; 9 nucleotides line up with TRBD2. CDR3 length: 16 residues. Trimming at V came to 1 base and at J to 3 bases, leaving 5 bases not matched to a gene. Germline CDR1 reads MGHRA; CDR2 reads YSYEKL. CDR3 bases: TGCGCCAGCAGCCAAGGGGCTAGCGGGATGACAGATACGCAGTATTTT. Its translation: CASSQGASGMTDTQYF.

The gene calls are TRBV28 and TRBJ1-5; possibly TRBD1 for D (5 bases). This CDR3 has 16 amino acids. V was trimmed by 3 bases and J by 1 base, leaving 13 bases between them. Germline-derived CDR1 and CDR2 are MDHEN and SYDVKM. CDR3 in DNA: TGTGCCAGCAGTTTTCTGGGGGAATTCAGCAATCAGCCCCAGCATTTT. This encodes CASSFLGEFSNQPQHF.

This chain uses TRBV5-4 with TRBJ2-7; 8 bases are shared with TRBD2. Germline loops: CDR1 SGHNT, CDR2 YYREEE (reference sequence). This CDR3 spans 15 amino acids. V gave up 6 bases and J gave up 3 bases; unmatched junction bases: 11. The CDR3 DNA reads TGTGCCAGCACTAAGGAGGCGGGGGGACACTACGAGCAGTACTTC. Protein: CASTKEAGGHYEQYF.

The V call is TRBV29-1, the J call TRBJ2-7; TRBD1 matches 9 bases. This CDR3 region has 13 residues. Germline V lookup: CDR1 SQVTM, CDR2 ANQGSEA. Trimming took 6 bases from V and 2 from J; bases not matched to a gene: 5. Written as DNA, the CDR3 is TGCAGCGTGACCGGGACAGGGACCTACGAGCAGTACTTC. Its protein product is CSVTGTGTYEQYF.

This chain joins TRBV11-2 and TRBJ2-4, with D perhaps matching TRBD1 (6 bases). CDR1 SGHAT and CDR2 FQNNGV come from the germline V gene. V gave up 5 bases and J gave up 1 base, with 15 bases separating them. The CDR3 contains 16 residues. The CDR3 sequence is CASSANRDSAKNIQYF. The CDR3 bases are TGTGCCAGCAGCGCAAACAGGGATTCGGCCAAAAACATTCAGTACTTC.

In its sample, this clone was seen a few times. CDR3 region: CASSSGLALNTGELFF. The CDR3, as DNA: TGTGCCAGCAGCTCCGGACTAGCGTTAAACACCGGGGAGCTGTTTTTT. The chain carries TRBV9 and TRBJ2-2; 9 nucleotides line up with TRBD2. Germline loops: CDR1 SGDLS, CDR2 YYNGEE. The CDR3 is made up of 16 amino acids. The junction had 6 bases not matched to a gene; V was cut back by 4 bases and J by 2 bases.

The rearrangement uses TRBV7-3 and TRBJ2-2; D unresolved. The CDR3 consists of 16 residues. Germline V CDR1 and CDR2: SGHTA, FQGTGA. With 0 bases removed from V and 1 base from J, the gap between germline ends came to 9 bases. The CDR3 protein is CASSLTIGRNTGELFF. As DNA, the CDR3 is TGTGCCAGCAGCTTAACGATCGGCAGGAACACCGGGGAGCTGTTTTTT.

This chain joins TRBV19 and TRBJ2-3, with 11 bases matching TRBD2. Germline V CDR1 and CDR2: LNHDA, SQIVND (reference sequence). Trimming removed 7 bases from V and 6 bases from J; junction bases left unmatched: 9. The CDR3 covers 15 residues. The DNA for the CDR3 is TGTGCCAGTACCGTAGCGGGAGGGCGCGGTGATACGCAGTATTTT. Translation: CASTVAGGRGDTQYF.

The chain combines TRBV7-3 with TRBJ2-2; 9 bases are shared with TRBD1. This CDR3 is built from 17 residues. V was pared by 2 bases and J by 6 bases, with 10 bases of the junction left unmatched. Germline values: CDR1 SGHTA, CDR2 FQGTGA. The DNA for the CDR3 is TGTGCCAGCAGCTTATCGGGGGTGACAGGGGGAGCCGGGGAGCTGTTTTTT. Its protein is CASSLSGVTGGAGELFF.

The chain carries TRBV9 and TRBJ1-2; D is uncertain. The CDR3 runs to 13 residues. CDR1 is SGDLS, CDR2 YYNGEE, per germline. V lost 0 bases, J lost 0 bases, and 3 bases lay in between. The CDR3 bases are TGTGCCAGCAGCGTAGAAGCTAACTATGGCTACACCTTC. This encodes CASSVEANYGYTF.

The chain couples TRBV27 to TRBJ1-1; weak D call: TRBD1 (6 bases). CDR1 and CDR2 (germline): MNHEY, SMNVEV (reference sequence). Trimming shortened V by 7 bases and J by 2 bases, and 11 bases separated the two germline ends. This CDR3 spans 13 amino acids. CDR3 bases: TGTGCCAGCACCCAACAGGGAAACACTGAAGCTTTCTTT. It specifies CASTQQGNTEAFF.

The chain recombines TRBV19 with TRBJ2-7, with TRBD1 matching over 8 bases. There are 14 residues in the CDR3. Germline CDR1 is LNHDA and CDR2 is SQIVND (reference sequence). V gave up 1 base and J gave up 3 bases; unmatched junction bases: 2. The CDR3 sequence: CASSIAGQGYEQYF. The CDR3 coding sequence is TGTGCCAGTAGTATAGCTGGACAGGGCTACGAGCAGTACTTC.

The chain couples TRBV7-2 to TRBJ2-2; the D gene is possibly TRBD2 (6 bases). V was pared by 5 bases and J by 2 bases, with 21 bases between. The CDR3 is 18 amino acids. Germline V gene lookup returns CDR1 SGHTA and CDR2 FQGNSA. CDR3 sequence (DNA): TGTGCCAGCAGCCCCAACTCTGCCGGGACTTCAAACACCGGGGAGCTGTTTTTT. This codes for CASSPNSAGTSNTGELFF.

This chain connects TRBV18 to TRBJ2-1, with 10 bases identical to TRBD2. V lost 2 bases and J lost 1; bases outside the gene matches: 5. Germline V lookup: CDR1 KGHSH, CDR2 LQKENI. This CDR3 has 17 amino acids. The CDR3 nucleotides are TGTGCCAGCTCACCAAGAGGACTAGCGGTTTCCTACAATGAGCAGTTCTTC. Amino acids: CASSPRGLAVSYNEQFF.

V usage is TRBV30 and J usage is TRBJ1-2; 11 nucleotides agree with TRBD1. From germline, CDR1 is GTSNPN and CDR2 SVGIG (reference sequence). V trimming: 0 bases; J trimming: 4 bases; junction bases outside the gene matches: 10. There are 17 residues in the CDR3. The CDR3 sequence: CAWSVRPGQGVLYGYTF. CDR3 in DNA: TGTGCCTGGAGTGTTCGTCCGGGACAGGGGGTTCTCTATGGCTACACCTTC.

Worth noting for this clone: A read error may account for a junction end that differs from germline. CDR3 loop: CASSVMGLESYNERFF. CDR3 DNA sequence: TGTGCCAGCAGCGTAATGGGACTAGAATCCTACAATGAGCGGTTCTTC. The chain couples TRBV9 to TRBJ2-1; 8 nucleotides line up with TRBD2. This CDR3 has 16 residues. Germline CDR1 is SGDLS and CDR2 is YYNGEE.

V is TRBV28 and J is TRBJ1-2; 9 nucleotides align to TRBD1. CDR3 length equals 16 residues. Germline CDR1 MDHEN, CDR2 SYDVKM. The J segment lost 0 bases and the V segment lost 8 bases, leaving 10 bases of the junction unmatched. CDR3 amino acids: CASFGDRAPSNYGYTF. The CDR3 nucleotides are TGTGCCAGCTTCGGGGACAGGGCCCCATCTAACTATGGCTACACCTTC.

The chain couples TRBV7-8 to TRBJ2-7, with D perhaps TRBD1 or TRBD2 (5 bases each). V lost 5 bases and J lost 11, with 16 bases in between. This CDR3 spans 12 amino acids. Germline CDR1 is SGHVS and CDR2 is FQNEAQ. As DNA, the CDR3 is TGTGCCAGCAGCCTATCGAGGGGCCTCAAGTACTTC. It yields the protein CASSLSRGLKYF.